Below, 26 T cell receptor beta chains from the same sample are listed, as sequenced in a study of CXCR3-negative and CXCR3-positive naive CD8 T cells. UMI labels and 5' RACE were used to prepare the TRB cDNA libraries. Following a re-call of the 5' RACE reads, TCRdb has one entry per CDR3 protein and lacks DNA. This sample's clone table lists 100,000 to 150,000 distinct CDR3 sequences. Sample: naive CXCR3- CD8+ T cells from blood. Sample subset: CD45RO-CCR7+CD27+CD95- naive CD8+ T cells lacking CXCR3 (TNR3-). These receptors were obtained from a human donor in good health. Some clones in this sample may be carry-over from other donors' samples.

The J gene is TRBJ2-3, the V gene TRBV12-3 or TRBV12-4. This CDR3 comprises 13 residues. This CDR3 is CASSFQQTDTQYF.

The rearrangement links TRBV29-1 to TRBJ1-2; the TCRdb D gene call, TRBD1, has no DNA to confirm it. The germline V gene has CDR1 SQVTM and CDR2 ANQGSEA. The CDR3 loop spans 13 amino acids. The CDR3 loop reads CSVEGLSDYGYTF.

The rearrangement links TRBV4-1 to TRBJ2-5; checking the TCRdb D call of TRBD2 is not possible without DNA. The CDR3 length is 18 residues. The germline gives CDR1 MGHRA, CDR2 YSYEKL. CDR3 loop: CASSLRLAGDLGQETQYF.

V is TRBV7-9 and J is TRBJ1-1; the D call of TRBD1 rests on TCRdb alone, since no DNA is present to check it. Germline loops: CDR1 SEHNR, CDR2 FQNEAQ (reference sequence). CDR3 size: 14 residues. The CDR3 protein is CASPAGGAGTEAFF.

The chain joins TRBV7-9 to TRBJ2-2; TCRdb's assignment of TRBD1 cannot be checked, as there is no DNA. The germline gives CDR1 SEHNR, CDR2 FQNEAQ (reference sequence). This CDR3 spans 16 amino acids. The CDR3 sequence: CASSSDMKANTGELFF. Together with reference TRBV7-9 and TRBJ2-2, the CDR3 gives the full variable domain: DTGVSQNPRHKITKRGQNVTFRCDPISEHNRLYWYRQTLGQGPEFLTYFQNEAQLEKSRLLSDRFSAERPKGSFSTLEIQRTEQGDSAMYLCASSSDMKANTGELFFGEGSRLTVL.

This chain connects TRBV10-1 to TRBJ2-1; checking the TCRdb D call of TRBD1 is not possible without DNA. This CDR3 contains 14 residues. Germline CDR1 reads WNHNN; CDR2 reads SYGVQD (reference sequence). The chain's CDR3 is CASSGTGGLNEQFF.

The chain uses TRBV20-1 and TRBJ2-5; TCRdb designates TRBD1, a call that cannot be tested without DNA. CDR1 is DFQATT, CDR2 SNEGSKA, per germline (reference sequence). The CDR3 runs 13 residues. CDR3 loop: CSAAPGTAETQYF.

CDR3 sequence: CASSSPPGQGLRYTEAFF. This chain links TRBV7-9 with TRBJ1-1; TCRdb designates TRBD1, a call that cannot be tested without DNA. Germline V lookup: CDR1 SEHNR, CDR2 FQNEAQ (reference sequence). CDR3 length equals 18 residues.

V usage is TRBV15 and J usage is TRBJ2-1; the TCRdb call, TRBD1, lacks DNA for checking. Per germline, CDR1 LNHNV and CDR2 YYDKDF (reference sequence). The CDR3 is 15 residues long. This CDR3 reads CATSPLDSSYNEQFF.

The rearrangement uses TRBV14 and TRBJ2-7. CDR3 length equals 13 residues. CDR1 is SGHDN, CDR2 FVKESK, per germline. The CDR3 spells CASSTQVVLEQYF.

The rearrangement links TRBV20-1 to TRBJ2-7; TCRdb lists TRBD2, though no DNA is available to test this call. This CDR3 has 14 amino acids. CDR1 and CDR2 (germline): DFQATT, SNEGSKA (reference sequence). The CDR3 here is CSAKKAAGAYEQYF.

The chain employs TRBV13 and TRBJ2-5. This CDR3 region has 13 residues. Germline V gives CDR1 PRHDT, CDR2 FYEKMQ (reference sequence). The CDR3 region is CASSLYGKETQYF.

This chain links TRBV12-3 or TRBV12-4 with TRBJ2-7. The CDR3 loop spans 12 amino acids. This chain's CDR3 is CASSFVRVEQYF.

The chain couples TRBV29-1 to TRBJ1-2; TCRdb outputs TRBD1, but without DNA this stays unchecked. The CDR3 sequence is 13 residues long. Germline assignment: CDR1 SQVTM and CDR2 ANQGSEA. The CDR3 is CSVVTGTNYGYTF.

This sequence joins TRBV3-1 and TRBJ2-1; TCRdb calls TRBD2, which cannot be checked without DNA. This CDR3 is built from 16 residues. CDR1 is LGHDT and CDR2 is YNNKEL in the germline V gene (reference sequence). CDR3 region: CASSQDIAGPYNEQFF.

This chain connects TRBV12-3 or TRBV12-4 to TRBJ2-1; checking the TCRdb D call of TRBD1 is not possible without DNA. The CDR3 contains 18 residues. CDR3 region: CASSLDDLWGGAINEQFF.

The chain's CDR3 is CASSLGVGLETQYF. The chain joins TRBV5-6 to TRBJ2-5. CDR3 length: 14 residues. Germline assignment: CDR1 SGHDT and CDR2 YYEEEE.

The genes are TRBV5-5 and TRBJ1-5. This CDR3 spans 15 amino acids. In germline, CDR1 is SGHKS, CDR2 YYEKEE (reference sequence). This CDR3 is CASSLVGNSNQPQHF.

The genes are TRBV4-3 and TRBJ2-1; as DNA is missing, the TRBD2 call by TCRdb cannot be tested. The CDR3 has 16 residues. Looked up from germline, CDR1 is LGHNA and CDR2 is YSLEER. The CDR3 region is CASSQDGGGAYNEQFF.

The chain uses TRBV4-3 and TRBJ2-7; TCRdb reports TRBD1, a call that lacks DNA to check it against. This CDR3 region has 16 residues. Germline assignment: CDR1 LGHNA and CDR2 YSLEER. The CDR3 loop reads CASSQREMQGGDEQYF.

CDR3 in amino acids: CATSRERGGPGELFF. This chain connects TRBV15 to TRBJ2-2; lacking DNA, the TRBD2 call made by TCRdb goes unchecked. CDR1 LNHNV and CDR2 YYDKDF come from the germline V gene (reference sequence). This CDR3 spans 15 amino acids. Full variable domain (missing parts from reference TRBV15 and TRBJ2-2): DAMVIQNPRYQVTQFGKPVTLSCSQTLNHNVMYWYQQKSSQAPKLLFHYYDKDFNNEADTPDNFQSRRPNTSFCFLDIRSPGLGDTAMYLCATSRERGGPGELFFGEGSRLTVL.

V is TRBV5-1 and J is TRBJ2-5; TCRdb's D gene call, TRBD1, goes unchecked for lack of DNA. Germline lookup yields CDR1 SGHRS and CDR2 YFSETQ. The CDR3 is 16 amino acids. CDR3: CASSPPSTEIQETQYF.

V gene TRBV27 combines with J gene TRBJ2-1; checking the TCRdb D call of TRBD2 is not possible without DNA. Germline V gene sequence: CDR1 MNHEY, CDR2 SMNVEV (reference sequence). This CDR3 has 17 amino acids. This CDR3 reads CASSLSAGRASYNEQFF.

This rearrangement joins TRBV29-1 to TRBJ2-7; the D call of TRBD2 rests on TCRdb alone, since no DNA is present to check it. The germline gives CDR1 SQVTM, CDR2 ANQGSEA. The CDR3 sequence is 16 residues long. The CDR3 region is CSVVGSSGRGKDEQYF.

The chain has TRBV15 and TRBJ1-5; TCRdb designates TRBD1, a call that cannot be tested without DNA. This CDR3 has 15 residues. Germline V CDR1 and CDR2: LNHNV, YYDKDF (reference sequence). This CDR3 reads CATSRDRGPNQPQHF.

The J gene is TRBJ2-3, the V gene TRBV29-1. The CDR3 has 12 amino acids. CDR1 is SQVTM and CDR2 is ANQGSEA in the germline V gene. This chain's CDR3 is CSVETSGYTQYF.